This T cell receptor beta chain was retrieved from a study of blood T cell repertoires in COVID-19. In the study overall: Samples taken during acute and convalescent COVID-19 were collected in the United States, Italy and Spain.

The CDR3 consists of 15 residues. The ends lost 4 bases at V and 3 bases at J; junction bases unmatched: 9. Germline CDR1 reads MNHEY; CDR2 reads SVGAGI. Here immunoSEQ multiplex PCR was the method, and the copy in TCRdb shows in-frame clones only, minus some. The data show about 130,000 clones, with around 81% seen just once and under 4.5% held by the top ten. The chain combines TRBV6-5 with TRBJ2-7; 7 nucleotides match TRBD1. The specimen sequenced was peripheral blood. The source is a woman aged 50 to 60 with acute or convalescent COVID-19. This chain's CDR3 is CASSLAGQVHYEQYF. CDR3 in DNA: TGTGCCAGCAGTTTAGCTGGACAGGTGCACTACGAGCAGTACTTC.